Listed below are T cell receptor beta chains from one sample, sequenced in a study of OX40 agonist ivuxolimab in advanced cancers. Profiling relied on immunoSEQ multiplex PCR, and the TCRdb table lists in-frame clones only, not all of them. The sample records fewer than 70,000 clones, roughly nine tenths being singletons. The specimen was CD4+ or CD8+ T cells sorted from blood, collected in a trial of the OX40 agonist ivuxolimab. These receptor sequences come from an adult with an advanced solid tumor such as melanoma, head and neck, liver or kidney cancer. Each CDR3 is given with its conserved first and last residue. The D gene is left open where the match is weak. Clone size is not always given. Where it is, it says once, few, many or a class for expanded clones.

NA	TRBV10-3	NA	TRBJ2-2	CATLKAGTPLESTGELFF	TGTGCCACCTTGAAGGCCGGGACCCCTCTAGAGAGCACCGGGGAGCTGTTTTTT
NA	TRBV14	TRBD1	TRBJ2-1	CASSQGTGRNEQFF	TGTGCCAGCAGCCAAGGGACAGGGCGAAATGAGCAGTTCTTC
NA	TRBV6-5	TRBD2	TRBJ2-3	CASTRSGGAVDTQYF	TGTGCCAGCACCCGCAGCGGGGGGGCCGTAGATACGCAGTATTTT
once	TRBV5-1	NA	TRBJ2-7	CASAGVNGAYEQYF	TGCGCCAGCGCAGGGGTTAACGGCGCCTACGAGCAGTACTTC
NA	TRBV7-6	NA	TRBJ2-2	CASTKDRDTGELFF	TGTGCCAGCACAAAGGACAGAGACACCGGGGAGCTGTTTTTT
NA	TRBV6-1	NA	TRBJ2-1	CASSGGASYNEQFF	TGTGCCAGCAGTGGGGGGGCGTCCTACAATGAGCAGTTCTTC
NA	TRBV7-9	NA	TRBJ2-7	CASSLEREQYF	TGTGCCAGCAGCTTGGAGCGCGAGCAGTACTTC
once	TRBV6-5	NA	TRBJ2-3	CASSKRQLLGQYF	TGTGCCAGCAGTAAGCGACAGCTCCTAGGGCAGTATTTT
NA	TRBV11-2	NA	TRBJ1-4	CASSLRKTNEKLFF	TGTGCCAGCAGCTTACGTAAAACTAATGAAAAACTGTTTTTT
NA	TRBV27	NA	TRBJ2-3	CASSLSARDTQYF	TGTGCCAGCAGTTTGAGTGCGAGGGATACGCAGTATTTT
NA	TRBV5-4	TRBD1	TRBJ2-2	CASSLVQGYTGELFF	TGTGCCAGCAGCTTGGTACAGGGGTACACCGGGGAGCTGTTTTTT
NA	TRBV25-1	TRBD1	TRBJ1-1	CASAGTGALGEAFF	TGTGCCAGCGCCGGGACAGGGGCCCTGGGGGAAGCTTTCTTT
NA	TRBV19	NA	TRBJ2-3	CASRETGGSTQYF	TGTGCCAGTAGGGAGACAGGCGGGAGTACGCAGTATTTT
NA	TRBV7-7	NA	TRBJ2-1	CASSLGLGGEQFF	TGTGCCAGCAGCTTAGGTCTGGGTGGTGAGCAGTTCTTC
NA	TRBV9	NA	TRBJ1-1	CASSARGDTEAFF	TGTGCCAGCAGCGCTAGGGGGGACACTGAAGCTTTCTTT
NA	TRBV18	NA	TRBJ2-1	CASSPLTTNEQFF	TGTGCCAGCTCACCACTGACCACAAATGAGCAGTTCTTC
once	TRBV28	NA	TRBJ1-4	CASSLAGANEKLFF	TGTGCCAGCAGTTTGGCAGGAGCCAATGAAAAACTGTTTTTT